Listed below are T cell receptor beta chains from one sample, sequenced in a study of blood T cell repertoires in COVID-19. Some clones are missing from TCRdb's copy, which holds only in-frame ones; the method was immunoSEQ multiplex PCR. The table records some 260,000 clones, around 84% of them present only once. The sequenced sample was PBMCs or T cells enriched from blood (not recorded which). The receptors were sampled from a young man with acute COVID-19. The CDR3 runs from the conserved cysteine through the conserved F or W. A D gene is named only where the DNA matches it firmly. Clone size is shown for a subset of rows, as once, few, many or a class of expanded clone.

d_gene	v_gene	len	j_gene	abundance	CDR3nt	CDR3aa
TRBD1	TRBV28	14	TRBJ1-2	NA	TGTGCCAGCGGCACCGGGACAGTGAACTATGGCTACACCTTC	CASGTGTVNYGYTF
TRBD1	TRBV9	14	TRBJ1-2	NA	TGTGCCAGCAGCGTTCGACAGGGTCGCTATGGCTACACCTTC	CASSVRQGRYGYTF
NA	TRBV4-1	17	TRBJ1-3	once	TGCGCCAGCAGCCAAGATCGGGGGATTCCCTCTGGAAACACCATATATTTT	CASSQDRGIPSGNTIYF
NA	TRBV4-3	13	TRBJ1-1	once	TGCGCCAGCAGCCATCGACCGGGCACTGAAGCTTTCTTT	CASSHRPGTEAFF
NA	TRBV3-1/TRBV3-2	13	TRBJ1-5	NA	TGTGCCAGCAGCCAAGATCCCTATCAGCCCCAGCATTTT	CASSQDPYQPQHF
NA	TRBV11-3	16	TRBJ2-1	NA	TGTGCCAGCGCTACACGCCGGGATATAGCTCCCAATGAGCAGTTCTTC	CASATRRDIAPNEQFF
NA	TRBV5-5	14	TRBJ2-3	NA	TGTGCCAGCAGTCTTGACTGGAGCACAGATACGCAGTATTTT	CASSLDWSTDTQYF
TRBD1	TRBV5-5	14	TRBJ1-5	once	TGTGCCAGCAGCGTGGACAGGGGCAATCAGCCCCAGCATTTT	CASSVDRGNQPQHF
TRBD1	TRBV27	14	TRBJ1-1	NA	TGTGCCAGCCGATCACCGGGACAGCTCACTGAAGCTTTCTTT	CASRSPGQLTEAFF
TRBD1	TRBV3-1/TRBV3-2	14	TRBJ1-2	NA	TGTGCCAGCAGCCAAGACCGACAGGGTGGTGGCTACACCTTC	CASSQDRQGGGYTF
NA	TRBV18	13	TRBJ1-2	NA	TGTGCCACCAACCAGGGCAGGGAGGGCGGCTACACCTTC	CATNQGREGGYTF
TRBD1	TRBV2	17	TRBJ1-6	once	TGTGCCAGCAATCTCTTAGTAAGCGGGACAGGGTCCTCACCCCTCCACTTT	CASNLLVSGTGSSPLHF
NA	TRBV7-9	16	TRBJ2-2	NA	TGTGCCAGCAGCGATGACAGGACCGCGGGCACCGGGGAGCTGTTTTTT	CASSDDRTAGTGELFF
TRBD2	TRBV7-8	15	TRBJ2-2	NA	TGTGCCAGCAGCGCCCAGACTAGCGGGACCGGGGAGCTGTTTTTT	CASSAQTSGTGELFF
NA	TRBV9	13	TRBJ1-1	NA	TGTGCCAGCAGCGTATCGTTCAGGGCGGAAGCTTTCTTT	CASSVSFRAEAFF